This T cell receptor (beta chain) was observed in a study of cytomegalovirus exposure and HLA in healthy donors. The CDR3 has 11 residues. CDR1 and CDR2 (germline): ENHRY, SYGVKD. V was trimmed by 3 bases and J by 7 bases, leaving 6 bases between them. The PCR ran on 60 Vbeta and 13 Jbeta primers. Here immunoSEQ multiplex PCR was the method, and the copy in TCRdb shows in-frame clones only, minus some. The profile shows some 170,000 clones, approximately 78% of them singletons. The specimen was PBMCs. The source of this sequence is a human donor in good health. The chain employs TRBV10-3 and TRBJ1-1; D is undetermined. The CDR3 DNA is TGTGCCATCAGTGAACAAGATGAAGCTTTCTTT. Amino acid sequence: CAISEQDEAFF.